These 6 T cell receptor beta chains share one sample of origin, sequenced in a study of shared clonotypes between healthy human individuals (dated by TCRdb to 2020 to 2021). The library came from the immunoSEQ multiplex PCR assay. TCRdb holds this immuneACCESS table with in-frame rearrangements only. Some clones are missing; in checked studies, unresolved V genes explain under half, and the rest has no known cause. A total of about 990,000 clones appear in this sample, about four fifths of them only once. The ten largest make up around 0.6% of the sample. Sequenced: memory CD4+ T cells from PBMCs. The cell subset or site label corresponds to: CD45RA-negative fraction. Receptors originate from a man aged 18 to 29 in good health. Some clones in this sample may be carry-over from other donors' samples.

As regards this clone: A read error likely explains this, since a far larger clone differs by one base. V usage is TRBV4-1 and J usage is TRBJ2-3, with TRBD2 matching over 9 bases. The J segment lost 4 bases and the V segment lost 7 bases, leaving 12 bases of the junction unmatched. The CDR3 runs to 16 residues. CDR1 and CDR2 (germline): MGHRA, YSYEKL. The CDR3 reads CASMRPAGGNSDTQYF. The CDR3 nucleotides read TGCGCCAGCATGAGACCAGCGGGAGGAAACTCAGATACGCAGTATTTT.

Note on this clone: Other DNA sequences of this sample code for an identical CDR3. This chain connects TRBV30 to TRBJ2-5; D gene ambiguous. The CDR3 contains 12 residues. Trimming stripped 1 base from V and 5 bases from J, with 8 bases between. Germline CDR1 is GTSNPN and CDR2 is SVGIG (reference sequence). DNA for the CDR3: TGTGCCTGGAGTGCGTTGCGGGAGACCCAGTACTTC. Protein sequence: CAWSALRETQYF.

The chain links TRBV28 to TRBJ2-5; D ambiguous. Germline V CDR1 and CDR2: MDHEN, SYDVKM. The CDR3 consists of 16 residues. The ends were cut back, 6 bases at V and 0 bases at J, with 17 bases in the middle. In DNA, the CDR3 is TGTGCCAGCAGCCCGATGGCGTTTTTAAACCAAGAGACCCAGTACTTC. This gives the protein CASSPMAFLNQETQYF.

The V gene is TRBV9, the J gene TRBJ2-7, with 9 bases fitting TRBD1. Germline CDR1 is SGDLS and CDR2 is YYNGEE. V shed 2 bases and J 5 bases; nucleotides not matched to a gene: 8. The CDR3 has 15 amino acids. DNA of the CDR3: TGTGCCAGCAGCGTCCTCGGGACAGGGCAGAACGAGCAGTACTTC. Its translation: CASSVLGTGQNEQYF.

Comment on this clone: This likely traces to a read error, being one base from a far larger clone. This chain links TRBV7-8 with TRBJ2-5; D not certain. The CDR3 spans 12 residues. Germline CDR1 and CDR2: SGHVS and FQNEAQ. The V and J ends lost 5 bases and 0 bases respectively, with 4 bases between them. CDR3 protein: CASSRYQETQYF. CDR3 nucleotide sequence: TGTGCCAGCAGCCGGTACCAAGAGACCCAGTACTTC.

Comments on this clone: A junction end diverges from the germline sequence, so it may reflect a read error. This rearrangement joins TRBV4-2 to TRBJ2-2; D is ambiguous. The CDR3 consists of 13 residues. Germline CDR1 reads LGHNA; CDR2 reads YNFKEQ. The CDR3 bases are TGTGCCAGCAGCCAGGTGGTCACCCGGGAGCTGTTTTTT. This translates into CASSQVVTRELFF.